One and the same sample provided the 12 T cell receptor beta chains below, sequenced in a study of cytomegalovirus exposure and HLA in healthy donors (dated by TCRdb to about 2017). The library was obtained by the immunoSEQ multiplex PCR assay. The multiplex PCR relied on a mix of 60 forward primers for TCR Vbeta segments and 13 reverse primers for TCR Jbeta segments. The clones in this table, taken by TCRdb from immuneACCESS, are in-frame only. Not every clone is retained; where verified, under half of the shortfall comes from an unresolved V gene, and the cause of the rest is unknown. This sample lists some 120,000 clones; 77% were detected once. The ten biggest clones cover 9.5% to 15% of the sample. The source material was PBMCs. These receptors were taken from a woman aged 40 to 49 in good health and CMV-seropositive.

The CDR3 DNA sequence: TGTGCCAGCGGCGGACTACACAATTCACCCCTCCACTTT. Translated: CASGGLHNSPLHF. V usage is TRBV25-1 and J usage is TRBJ1-6; D remains unclear. V was cut by 8 bases and J by 7 bases, with 12 bases left in between. The CDR3 length is 13 residues. Germline loops: CDR1 MGHDK, CDR2 SYGVNS. The entire variable domain, with the rest obtained from reference TRBV25-1 and TRBJ1-6, is as follows: EADIYQTPRYLVIGTGKKITLECSQTMGHDKMYWYQQDPGMELHLIHYSYGVNSTEKGDLSSESTVSRIRTEHFPLTLESARPSHTSQYLCASGGLHNSPLHFGNGTRLTVT.

This clone has more than one count but fewer than ten. The chain joins TRBV28 to TRBJ2-7; TRBD2 agrees at 12 bases. CDR1 MDHEN and CDR2 SYDVKM come from the germline V gene. The CDR3 consists of 15 residues. The V segment lost 3 bases and the J segment 3 bases; nucleotides outside the gene matches: 3. For the CDR3, the DNA is TGTGCCAGCAGTTTTTGGACTAGCGGGGACTACGAGCAGTACTTC. Its translation: CASSFWTSGDYEQYF.

The rearrangement uses TRBV7-6 and TRBJ2-1; 8 nucleotides align to TRBD2. The CDR3 spans 18 residues. Trimming cost V 3 bases and J 3 bases; bases outside gene matches: 13. The germline V gene encodes CDR1 SGHVS and CDR2 FNYEAQ. CDR3 loop: CASSFRNPSGSYYNEQFF. The CDR3 region has the DNA TGTGCCAGCAGCTTTAGAAACCCCAGCGGGAGTTACTACAATGAGCAGTTCTTC.

The chain couples TRBV5-4 to TRBJ1-1; D remains unclear. The CDR3 loop spans 15 amino acids. CDR1 SGHNT and CDR2 YYREEE come from the germline V gene (reference sequence). V was shortened by 2 bases and J by 1 base, with 12 bases between the two germline ends. This chain's CDR3 is CASSFGLSENTEAFF. The CDR3 coding sequence is TGTGCCAGCAGCTTCGGGTTATCGGAGAACACTGAAGCTTTCTTT.

A single count supports this clone. This chain links TRBV15 with TRBJ1-5, with D uncertain. The CDR3 contains 13 residues. Per the germline V gene, CDR1 is LNHNV and CDR2 is YYDKDF (reference sequence). Deletions cut 6 bases from V and 3 bases from J, with 9 bases between. As DNA, the CDR3 is TGTGCCACCAGTTCGACAAACAATCAGCCCCAGCATTTT. Residues: CATSSTNNQPQHF. Looking up the rest from reference TRBV15 and TRBJ1-5 gives the full variable domain: DAMVIQNPRYQVTQFGKPVTLSCSQTLNHNVMYWYQQKSSQAPKLLFHYYDKDFNNEADTPDNFQSRRPNTSFCFLDIRSPGLGDTAMYLCATSSTNNQPQHFGDGTRLSIL.

V gene TRBV7-8 combines with J gene TRBJ1-5, with TRBD1 identical over 7 bases. The V and J ends lost 7 bases and 3 bases, in that order; junction bases with no gene match: 12. Germline CDR1 SGHVS, CDR2 FQNEAQ. The CDR3 has 16 amino acids. Here the CDR3 reads CASTDGSGGINQPQHF. The CDR3 nucleotides are TGTGCCAGCACCGACGGGTCAGGGGGTATCAATCAGCCCCAGCATTTT. Full variable domain (rest looked up from reference TRBV7-8 and TRBJ1-5): GAGVSQSPRYKVAKRGQDVALRCDPISGHVSLFWYQQALGQGPEFLTYFQNEAQLDKSGLPSDRFFAERPEGSVSTLKIQRTQQEDSAVYLCASTDGSGGINQPQHFGDGTRLSIL.

The chain employs TRBV7-2 and TRBJ2-7, with a tentative D call TRBD2 (5 bases). This CDR3 contains 13 residues. Trimming stripped 0 bases from V and 4 bases from J, with 7 bases between. Germline lookup yields CDR1 SGHTA and CDR2 FQGNSA. CDR3 DNA: TGTGCCAGCAGCTTAGCGGGAGAGTACGAGCAGTACTTC. Protein product: CASSLAGEYEQYF. The full variable domain, in which reference TRBV7-2 and TRBJ2-7 provide the parts outside the CDR3, is GAGVSQSPSNKVTEKGKDVELRCDPISGHTALYWYRQSLGQGLEFLIYFQGNSAPDKSGLPSDRFSAERTGGSVSTLTIQRTQQEDSAVYLCASSLAGEYEQYFGPGTRLTVT.

The CDR3 region has the DNA TGTGCCAGTACTAAGACCGGGGAGCTGTTTTTT. Its translation: CASTKTGELFF. V usage is TRBV19 and J usage is TRBJ2-2; D is uncertain. The length of the CDR3 is 11 residues. Germline CDR1 LNHDA, CDR2 SQIVND (reference sequence). V lost 7 bases and J 5 bases, leaving 5 bases between the germline ends.

The rearrangement joins TRBV6-5 to TRBJ2-7; 9 bases are shared with TRBD1. Losses at the gene ends were 5 bases for V and 3 bases for J; bases not matched to a gene: 5. Germline V lookup: CDR1 MNHEY, CDR2 SVGAGI. CDR3 size: 14 residues. The CDR3 reads CASSMTTGGYEQYF. CDR3 nucleotide sequence: TGTGCCAGCAGTATGACGACAGGGGGCTACGAGCAGTACTTC.

The rearrangement links TRBV12-2 to TRBJ2-2; the listed D gene, TRBD2, was not tested against the DNA. TRBV12-2 is shown as a pseudogene. The CDR3 has 16 residues. CDR3 residues: CASRLGRGRRTGELFF. The CDR3 nucleotides are TGTGCAAGTCGCTTAGGCCGCGGGAGGCGAACCGGGGAGCTGTTTTTT.

This rearrangement joins TRBV7-9 to TRBJ2-7; D may be TRBD2 (5 bases). Per the germline V gene, CDR1 is SEHNR and CDR2 is FQNEAQ (reference sequence). The CDR3 has 14 residues. V was cut by 0 bases and J by 6 bases, with 12 bases left in between. CDR3 coding DNA: TGTGCCAGCAGCTTAGCGGGTACCGCGGGCGAGCAGTACTTC. It encodes CASSLAGTAGEQYF.

This clone appeared a few times. This chain uses TRBV5-4 with TRBJ2-4; 10 bases fit TRBD1. V was pared by 4 bases and J by 7 bases, with 5 bases of the junction left unmatched. This CDR3 comprises 14 residues. CDR1 is SGHNT, CDR2 YYREEE, per germline (reference sequence). The CDR3 DNA follows: TGTGCCAGCAGCCTCGGGACAGGGGTGAACATTCAGTACTTC. Translation gives CASSLGTGVNIQYF.